One and the same sample provided the 13 T cell receptor beta chains below, sequenced in a study of shared clonotypes between healthy human individuals. Profiling relied on immunoSEQ multiplex PCR, and the TCRdb table lists in-frame clones only, not all of them. The sample carries some 650,000 clones, around 97% recorded once. The sequenced sample was naive CD4+ T cells sorted from blood. Subset indicated: CD45RA+ positively selected. The receptors were sampled from a young woman in good health.

The chain employs TRBV6-1 and TRBJ1-3; D not resolved. Germline CDR1 is MNHNS and CDR2 is SASEGT. Trimming took 5 bases from V and 4 from J, leaving 6 bases between them. This CDR3 spans 12 amino acids. CDR3 amino acids: CASSSTGNTIYF. The CDR3 DNA reads as TGTGCCAGCAGTTCGACAGGAAACACCATATATTTT.

The chain links TRBV6-1 to TRBJ2-6; unclear D gene. The CDR3 consists of 15 residues. The V gene lost 11 bases and the J gene lost 4 bases, with 18 bases spanning the gap. Germline assignment: CDR1 MNHNS and CDR2 SASEGT. CDR3 bases: TGTGCCGCCAATCGACTCGCGGCGGGGGCCAACGTCCTGACTTTC. Residues: CAANRLAAGANVLTF.

The chain employs TRBV11-2 and TRBJ1-1, with D hard to call. The germline CDR1 and CDR2 sequences are SGHAT and FQNNGV. The CDR3 has 14 amino acids. Trimming removed 6 bases at V and 0 bases at J, with 11 bases between. CDR3: CASRTSGLNTEAFF. DNA of the CDR3: TGTGCCAGCAGGACCTCCGGCCTGAACACTGAAGCTTTCTTT.

The chain joins TRBV6-6 to TRBJ1-5, with D possibly TRBD1 on 5 matching bases. Germline-derived CDR1 and CDR2 are MNHNY and SVGAGI (reference sequence). The CDR3 runs to 15 residues. V was trimmed by 0 bases and J by 5 bases, leaving 11 bases between them. In DNA form, the CDR3 reads TGTGCCAGCAGTTACTCGCGGGGGAGAGATCAGCCCCAGCATTTT. It encodes CASSYSRGRDQPQHF.

The chain carries TRBV29-1 and TRBJ2-5; 10 positions agree with TRBD2. Germline CDR1 and CDR2: SQVTM and ANQGSEA. This CDR3 is 16 amino acids long. V shed 5 bases and J 4 bases; nucleotides not matched to a gene: 13. CDR3 DNA sequence: TGCAGCGTTTGGGGGGGCGCTAGCGGGAGTTCAGAGACCCAGTACTTC. Residues: CSVWGGASGSSETQYF.

The rearrangement uses TRBV28 and TRBJ1-4; 7 bases are a match to TRBD1. Trimming took 4 bases from V and 8 from J; bases not matched to a gene: 13. This CDR3 comprises 16 residues. Germline lookup yields CDR1 MDHEN and CDR2 SYDVKM. The CDR3 DNA reads TGTGCCAGCAGTTCCACAGGGGCGGGGATTGAGGAAAAACTGTTTTTT. Its protein is CASSSTGAGIEEKLFF.

The chain carries TRBV19 and TRBJ1-5; 8 nucleotides align to TRBD1. The CDR3 loop spans 14 amino acids. Per the germline V gene, CDR1 is LNHDA and CDR2 is SQIVND (reference sequence). V gave up 5 bases and J gave up 7 bases; unmatched junction bases: 7. CDR3 nucleotide sequence: TGTGCCAGTAGTGGAACAGGGGGTTGGCAGCCCCAGCATTTT. It yields the protein CASSGTGGWQPQHF.

The chain carries TRBV6-5 and TRBJ1-5; D uncertain. Germline V gene data show CDR1 as MNHEY and CDR2 as SVGAGI. This CDR3 comprises 13 residues. The V end lost 6 bases, the J end lost 0 bases, and 6 bases lay between the germline ends. This chain's CDR3 is CASSPFSNQPQHF. The DNA for the CDR3 is TGTGCCAGCAGCCCATTTAGCAATCAGCCCCAGCATTTT.

V is TRBV5-1 and J is TRBJ2-7; 15 bases map to TRBD2. The germline CDR1 and CDR2 sequences are SGHRS and YFSETQ. The CDR3 loop spans 17 amino acids. The V segment lost 3 bases and the J segment 2 bases; nucleotides outside the gene matches: 6. CDR3 protein: CASSSRTSGRAAYEQYF. CDR3 coding DNA: TGCGCCAGCAGCTCCCGGACTAGCGGGAGGGCCGCCTACGAGCAGTACTTC.

The chain links TRBV6-6 to TRBJ2-7; TRBD1 agrees at 10 bases. The J segment lost 6 bases and the V segment lost 2 bases, leaving 4 bases of the junction unmatched. Germline assignment: CDR1 MNHNY and CDR2 SVGAGI (reference sequence). This CDR3 is 14 amino acids long. The CDR3 coding sequence is TGTGCCAGCAGTTACGACGGGACAGGGGTCGAGCAGTACTTC. As protein: CASSYDGTGVEQYF.

The chain joins TRBV6-5 to TRBJ2-7; 9 nucleotides agree with TRBD1. The V gene end was trimmed by 5 bases and the J gene end by 6 bases; junction bases not matched to a gene: 11. There are 15 residues in the CDR3. CDR1 MNHEY and CDR2 SVGAGI come from the germline V gene. The CDR3 DNA is TGTGCCAGCAGTGCACCCGGGACAGGGTACGGCGAGCAGTACTTC. Its protein product is CASSAPGTGYGEQYF.

The chain carries TRBV7-5 and TRBJ2-7; no check of the table's D call, TRBD2, against the DNA was made. TRBV7-5 is flagged as a pseudogene. The length of the CDR3 is 15 residues. CDR3 loop: CVRSPRGLTSYEQYF. Here the CDR3 DNA reads TGTGTCAGAAGCCCCCGGGGGTTAACCTCCTACGAGCAGTACTTC.

This chain uses TRBV28 with TRBJ1-4; maybe TRBD1 (6 bases). Germline lookup yields CDR1 MDHEN and CDR2 SYDVKM. The CDR3 is 13 amino acids. V was cut by 9 bases and J by 4 bases, with 12 bases left in between. Written as DNA, the CDR3 is TGTGCCAGTTCGGACAGCCTTAATGAAAAACTGTTTTTT. Encoded protein: CASSDSLNEKLFF.